The 32 T cell receptor beta chains below all came from one sample that was sequenced in a study of identical twins. TCRdb recomputed calls from the 5' RACE reads with MiXCR, one row per CDR3 protein. The sample yields roughly 1,500,000 distinct CDR3 sequences, less than 35% seen once. The sequenced sample was cord blood. The source of these receptors is a newborn girl in good health.

This clonotype showed up just a few times. The gene calls are TRBV27 and TRBJ1-2, with 9 bases matching TRBD1. The CDR3 is 17 amino acids. V trimming: 2 bases; J trimming: 6 bases; junction bases outside the gene matches: 13. From germline, CDR1 is MNHEY and CDR2 SMNVEV (reference sequence). The CDR3 bases are TGTGCCAGCAGTTTAGGGAGACTTCGACAGGGGGAGAATGGCTACACCTTC. Amino acid sequence: CASSLGRLRQGENGYTF.

This clonotype was recorded a few times. The V and J genes are TRBV4-1 and TRBJ1-2, with D perhaps TRBD1 (5 bases). V gave up 0 bases and J gave up 11 bases, with 16 bases separating them. The CDR3 runs 14 residues. Germline V gene lookup returns CDR1 MGHRA and CDR2 YSYEKL. The CDR3 sequence is CASSQEGQGSWYTF. The CDR3 DNA reads TGCGCCAGCAGCCAAGAGGGGCAGGGAAGTTGGTACACCTTC.

This clonotype appeared a few times. CDR3 sequence reads: CASSLAQATGELFF. In DNA form, the CDR3 reads TGCGCCAGCAGCTTGGCCCAGGCGACCGGGGAGCTGTTTTTT. The chain combines TRBV5-1 with TRBJ2-2; no clear D gene. V shed 0 bases and J shed 5 bases, with 8 bases lying between them. The CDR3 has 14 amino acids. CDR1 SGHRS and CDR2 YFSETQ come from the germline V gene.

V and J are TRBV7-2 and TRBJ2-1; 7 nucleotides line up with TRBD2. J lost 3 bases, V lost 1 base, and 12 bases had no gene match. The germline CDR1 and CDR2 sequences are SGHTA and FQGNSA. The CDR3 extends over 18 amino acids. CDR3 amino acids: CASSLVGLTGGYYNEQFF. Here the CDR3 DNA reads TGTGCCAGCAGCTTAGTCGGACTAACGGGGGGTTACTACAATGAGCAGTTCTTC.

This clonotype was detected only a few times. V usage is TRBV20-1 and J usage is TRBJ2-3; 9 positions agree with TRBD2. The junction had 9 bases not matched to a gene; V was cut back by 2 bases and J by 3 bases. CDR3 size: 16 residues. From germline, CDR1 is DFQATT and CDR2 SNEGSKA (reference sequence). The CDR3 is CSARSYLAGPTDTQYF. The CDR3 DNA follows: TGCAGTGCTAGATCCTACCTAGCGGGGCCTACAGATACGCAGTATTTT.

J is TRBJ1-1 and V is TRBV2; 9 bases map to TRBD1. Germline values: CDR1 SNHLY, CDR2 FYNNEI. There are 15 residues in the CDR3. J was trimmed by 5 bases and V by 11 bases; bases with no gene match: 15. CDR3 DNA: TGTGCCGCCCAGGCCCCTCGGACAGGGGAGACTGAAGCTTTCTTT. Translation gives CAAQAPRTGETEAFF. The complete variable domain, with remaining parts taken from reference TRBV2 and TRBJ1-1, reads EPEVTQTPSHQVTQMGQEVILRCVPISNHLYFYWYRQILGQKVEFLVSFYNNEISEKSEIFDDQFSVERPDGSNFTLKIRSTKLEDSAMYFCAAQAPRTGETEAFFGQGTRLTVV.

For this clonotype: A much larger clone is a single base away; this may be a read error. The chain recombines TRBV24-1 with TRBJ2-1; 8 nucleotides align to TRBD1. Near its end, the DNA agrees better with TRBJ2-7, so the J call may be wrong. The CDR3 loop spans 14 amino acids. Per germline, CDR1 KGHDR and CDR2 SFDVKD. The CDR3: CATSETGAYNEQYF. CDR3 DNA sequence: TGTGCCACCAGTGAGACAGGGGCCTACAATGAGCAGTACTTC.

To note about this clonotype: A much more abundant neighbour one base away suggests this may be a read error. V is TRBV10-3 and J is TRBJ2-3; D is unclear. The CDR3 is 11 amino acids. The germline V gene encodes CDR1 ENHRY and CDR2 SYGVKD. This CDR3 is CAIGGTDAQYF. The CDR3 DNA sequence: TGTGCCATCGGCGGCACAGATGCGCAGTATTTT.

Written as DNA, the CDR3 is TGCAGTGCTACGCCACGCACCGGGGAGCTGTTTTTT. Amino acids: CSATPRTGELFF. The J gene is TRBJ2-2, the V gene TRBV20-1; D is unresolved. CDR3 length: 12 amino acids. In germline, CDR1 is DFQATT, CDR2 SNEGSKA (reference sequence). Trimming cost V 4 bases and J 4 bases, with 7 bases left between them.

The rearrangement joins TRBV15 to TRBJ2-7; 9 nucleotides align to TRBD1. J gave up 5 bases and V 1 base, and 9 bases lay outside the gene matches. The CDR3 runs to 16 residues. From germline, CDR1 is LNHNV and CDR2 YYDKDF (reference sequence). The CDR3 region has the DNA TGTGCCACCAGCAGAGGTGTTGGACAGGGGATCAACGAGCAGTACTTC. This sequence encodes CATSRGVGQGINEQYF.

J is TRBJ2-1 and V is TRBV7-2, with TRBD2 identical over 7 bases. The CDR3 extends over 15 amino acids. J was trimmed by 4 bases and V by 2 bases; bases with no gene match: 5. CDR1 is SGHTA and CDR2 is FQGNSA in the germline V gene. Here the CDR3 DNA reads TGTGCCAGCAGCTTATCAGCGGGGAGATACAATGAGCAGTTCTTC. Its translation: CASSLSAGRYNEQFF.

The sample holds a few counts of this clonotype. The gene calls are TRBV5-6 and TRBJ1-2; no reliable D call. This CDR3 comprises 14 residues. The V gene's germline CDR1 is SGHDT and CDR2 YYEEEE. V shed 7 bases and J shed 4 bases, with 17 bases lying between them. The CDR3 spells CASEGTHVSYGYTF. The CDR3 DNA follows: TGTGCCAGCGAAGGAACCCACGTTTCCTATGGCTACACCTTC.

This clonotype appeared many times. The chain employs TRBV5-4 and TRBJ2-7, with D possibly being TRBD1 or TRBD2 (5 bases each). The V gene's germline CDR1 is SGHNT and CDR2 YYREEE (reference sequence). The CDR3 runs 11 residues. Trimming removed 5 bases at V and 7 bases at J, with 10 bases between. CDR3 nucleotide sequence: TGTGCCAGCAGTTGGGGCGGGGAGCAGTACTTC. Protein: CASSWGGEQYF.

In its sample, this clonotype was seen many times. The CDR3 region is CASRTSGDTDTQYF. For the CDR3, the DNA is TGTGCCAGCAGGACTAGCGGGGACACAGATACGCAGTATTTT. V gene TRBV21-1 combines with J gene TRBJ2-3; TRBD2 reflects the table's D call only, with no check against the DNA. TRBV21-1 counts as a pseudogene. This CDR3 comprises 14 residues.

In regard to this clonotype: One junction end disagrees with the germline gene, perhaps due to a read error. The chain combines TRBV28 with TRBJ2-7; 11 nucleotides match TRBD2. Per germline, CDR1 MDHEN and CDR2 SYDVKM. There are 15 residues in the CDR3. In nucleotides, the CDR3 is TGTGCCAACAGTTTACTAGCGGGAGTATCCTACGAGCAGTACTTC. This codes for CANSLLAGVSYEQYF. Looking up the rest from reference TRBV28 and TRBJ2-7 gives the full variable domain: DVKVTQSSRYLVKRTGEKVFLECVQDMDHENMFWYRQDPGLGLRLIYFSYDVKMKEKGDIPEGYSVSREKKERFSLILESASTNQTSMYLCANSLLAGVSYEQYFGPGTRLTVT.

Details on this clonotype: Germline and junction disagree at one end, which may indicate a read error. The DNA for the CDR3 is TGCGCCAGCGGCTTGGGGACTTACTACAATGAGCAGTTCTTC. Translation: CASGLGTYYNEQFF. V gene TRBV5-1 combines with J gene TRBJ2-1, with a possible D match to TRBD2 (6 bases). The germline CDR1 and CDR2 sequences are SGHRS and YFSETQ. The CDR3 totals 14 residues.

This clonotype was seen a few times. The chain joins TRBV10-3 to TRBJ2-7, with 7 bases fitting TRBD2. The length of the CDR3 is 15 residues. With 5 bases clipped from V and 0 bases from J, the junction kept 7 bases outside the gene matches. Germline CDR1 and CDR2: ENHRY and SYGVKD. In DNA, the CDR3 is TGTGCCATCAGTAGGGCTAGCGGAGGCTCCTACGAGCAGTACTTC. As protein: CAISRASGGSYEQYF.

In this sample, this clonotype turned up a few times. The CDR3 is CASSLPATGDRIYEQYF. The CDR3 DNA reads TGTGCCAGCAGTTTACCCGCGACAGGGGATCGAATCTACGAGCAGTACTTC. V and J are TRBV12-3 or TRBV12-4 and TRBJ2-7; 8 nucleotides match TRBD1. V gave up 2 bases and J gave up 3 bases; unmatched junction bases: 12. There are 17 residues in the CDR3.

This rearrangement joins TRBV12-3 or TRBV12-4 to TRBJ2-7; 7 bases fit TRBD2. V gave up 3 bases and J gave up 6 bases; unmatched junction bases: 5. The CDR3 runs 13 residues. CDR3 nucleotides: TGTGCCAGCAGTTTTGGCGGGAGCCGCGAGCAGTACTTC. Its protein is CASSFGGSREQYF.

This sequence joins TRBV20-1 and TRBJ2-7; a weak D match, TRBD2 (6 bases). From germline, CDR1 is DFQATT and CDR2 SNEGSKA (reference sequence). Trimming cost V 3 bases and J 5 bases, with 11 bases left between them. The CDR3 contains 12 residues. CDR3 DNA sequence: TGCAGTGCTAGCGGGAGCGTCCACGAGCAGTACTTC. Encoded protein: CSASGSVHEQYF.

This rearrangement joins TRBV10-3 to TRBJ1-5; D is uncertain. Trimming removed 2 bases at V and 8 bases at J, with 13 bases between. The CDR3 extends over 14 amino acids. Germline lookup yields CDR1 ENHRY and CDR2 SYGVKD. The chain's CDR3 is CAISEPPTPEPQHF. CDR3 sequence (DNA): TGTGCCATCAGTGAGCCTCCCACACCCGAGCCCCAGCATTTT.

The sample holds one count of this clonotype. The chain carries TRBV2 and TRBJ1-5; TRBD1 aligns across 10 bases. The CDR3 spans 15 residues. Germline V gene lookup returns CDR1 SNHLY and CDR2 FYNNEI. V gave up 7 bases and J gave up 3 bases; unmatched junction bases: 6. CDR3: CASNTGTGVNQPQHF. As DNA, the CDR3 is TGTGCCAGCAATACCGGGACAGGGGTCAATCAGCCCCAGCATTTT.

The sample holds many counts of this clonotype. The chain employs TRBV5-1 and TRBJ2-3; D may be TRBD1 (5 bases). Trimming took off 1 base at V and 0 bases at J, with 9 bases between the two ends. The CDR3 sequence is 15 residues long. Germline loops: CDR1 SGHRS, CDR2 YFSETQ. The CDR3 nucleotides read TGCGCCAGCAGCTTGACAGGTCCTAGCACAGATACGCAGTATTTT. It yields the protein CASSLTGPSTDTQYF.

This clonotype was detected only a few times. This chain uses TRBV3-1 with TRBJ2-5, with a tentative D call TRBD2 (6 bases). CDR1 is LGHDT and CDR2 is YNNKEL in the germline V gene (reference sequence). The germline V and J ends were trimmed by 0 bases and 1 base, with 15 bases remaining between them. This CDR3 is built from 17 residues. CDR3 nucleotides: TGTGCCAGCAGCCAAGATCGCGGTAGCGGCACCCAAGAGACCCAGTACTTC. It specifies CASSQDRGSGTQETQYF.

This clonotype showed up just a few times. The gene calls are TRBV5-1 and TRBJ1-1, with unresolved D. There are 14 residues in the CDR3. Trimming took 4 bases from V and 5 from J, leaving 15 bases between them. The V gene's germline CDR1 is SGHRS and CDR2 YFSETQ. The CDR3 bases are TGCGCCAGCAGCGCGGCCGGAGAGCTTACTGAAGCTTTCTTT. It encodes CASSAAGELTEAFF. The full variable domain, with the rest looked up from reference TRBV5-1 and TRBJ1-1, is KAGVTQTPRYLIKTRGQQVTLSCSPISGHRSVSWYQQTPGQGLQFLFEYFSETQRNKGNFPGRFSGRQFSNSRSEMNVSTLELGDSALYLCASSAAGELTEAFFGQGTRLTVV.

This clonotype was found a few times. The gene calls are TRBV5-1 and TRBJ1-4, with 7 bases that match TRBD1. The CDR3 runs to 14 residues. Germline CDR1 is SGHRS and CDR2 is YFSETQ. The junction had 4 bases not matched to a gene; V was cut back by 1 base and J by 7 bases. DNA of the CDR3: TGCGCCAGCAGCTTGATGGGACAGAGTGAAAAACTGTTTTTT. Translating gives CASSLMGQSEKLFF.

This clonotype was seen a handful of times. The V call is TRBV29-1, the J call TRBJ2-2; maybe TRBD2 (5 bases). Trimming shortened V by 2 bases and J by 4 bases, and 8 bases separated the two germline ends. CDR3 size: 13 residues. Germline CDR1 and CDR2: SQVTM and ANQGSEA. CDR3 DNA sequence: TGCAGCGTTGAACGGAGGATCACCGGGGAGCTGTTTTTT. Protein: CSVERRITGELFF.

The chain carries TRBV20-1 and TRBJ2-1; D is undetermined. V dropped 3 bases and J dropped 7 bases, with 19 bases sitting between them. The CDR3 has 15 amino acids. Germline V gene sequence: CDR1 DFQATT, CDR2 SNEGSKA (reference sequence). The CDR3 bases are TGCAGTGCTAGCCCCGGAGCACTTCGGCCTAATGAGCAGTTCTTC. This sequence encodes CSASPGALRPNEQFF.

The CDR3 sequence is CSASRASGGMIAYEQYF. The CDR3 DNA is TGCAGTGCTAGTCGGGCTAGCGGGGGGATGATTGCCTACGAGCAGTACTTC. The genes are TRBV20-1 and TRBJ2-7; the match to TRBD2 covers 11 bases. This CDR3 has 17 amino acids. CDR1 and CDR2 (germline): DFQATT, SNEGSKA (reference sequence). J gave up 2 bases and V 3 bases, and 12 bases lay outside the gene matches.

The chain joins TRBV6-1 to TRBJ1-1; D is unclear. Germline V gives CDR1 MNHNS, CDR2 SASEGT. The CDR3 consists of 13 residues. Trimming pared 3 bases from V and 8 bases from J, leaving 13 bases between. CDR3 in amino acids: CASSDRVKQEAFF. The CDR3 DNA reads as TGTGCCAGCAGTGACAGAGTTAAACAGGAAGCTTTCTTT.

The rearrangement uses TRBV10-3 and TRBJ2-6; 11 nucleotides agree with TRBD1. Germline V CDR1 and CDR2: ENHRY, SYGVKD. With 2 bases clipped from V and 1 base from J, the junction kept 7 bases outside the gene matches. This CDR3 is built from 19 residues. CDR3 sequence: CAISEKGTGGRSGANVLTF. The CDR3 nucleotides are TGTGCCATCAGTGAGAAAGGGACAGGGGGTAGGTCTGGGGCCAACGTCCTGACTTTC.

Only a few counts were recorded for this clonotype. The chain employs TRBV28 and TRBJ1-4, with TRBD1 matching 8 bases. Germline V lookup: CDR1 MDHEN, CDR2 SYDVKM. Trimming cost V 6 bases and J 8 bases; bases outside gene matches: 14. The CDR3 spans 16 residues. In DNA, the CDR3 is TGTGCCAGCAGAACCCCCCGGACAGGGTTGGGGGAAAAACTGTTTTTT. Translation: CASRTPRTGLGEKLFF.